The count of the clone carrying this TCR beta chain is one. Its antigen is not identified. The trim removed 7 bases at V and 7 bases at J, leaving 11 bases unmatched. The CDR3 is 14 residues long. CDR1 and CDR2 (germline): DFQATT, SNEGSKA (reference sequence). Described treatment: approximately 11-day PBMC culture with coronavirus spike peptide pools or control peptides (ViraFEST assay). Antigen-specific T cells were expanded with peptide pools by ViraFEST, and TCRs were then sequenced. This record comes from a study of vaccination and CD4 T cells after COVID-19. Study overall: Blood was drawn a median roughly 66 days post second dose, range 14 to 241.

Sequenced with the Oncomine TCR Beta short-read assay was DNA taken from cultured CD4+ T cells. Genomic DNA was isolated from cultured CD4+ T cells. TCRdb reanalysed the PCR reads using MiXCR and keeps one entry per CDR3 protein. The table records some 3,500 distinct CDR3 sequences, more than 30% of them present only once. This chain uses TRBV20-1 with TRBJ2-7, with 12 bases matching TRBD2. The TCR comes from a human donor who had recovered from COVID-19. Sequencing used CD4+ T cells from blood, cultured in vitro. The CDR3 DNA reads as TGCAGTGGCTTGAGGACTAGCGGGGACCGGGAGCAGTACTTC. This sequence encodes CSGLRTSGDREQYF.